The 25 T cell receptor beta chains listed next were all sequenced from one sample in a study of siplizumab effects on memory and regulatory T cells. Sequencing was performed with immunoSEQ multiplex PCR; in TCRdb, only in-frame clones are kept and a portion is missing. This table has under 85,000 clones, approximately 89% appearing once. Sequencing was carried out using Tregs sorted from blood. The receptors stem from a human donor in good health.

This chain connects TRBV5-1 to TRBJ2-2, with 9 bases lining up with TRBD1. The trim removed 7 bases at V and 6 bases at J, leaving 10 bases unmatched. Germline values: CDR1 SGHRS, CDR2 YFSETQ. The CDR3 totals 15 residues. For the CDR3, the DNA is TGCGCCAGCCGATCGGACAGGGGCGCGTCCGGGGAGCTGTTTTTT. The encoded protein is CASRSDRGASGELFF. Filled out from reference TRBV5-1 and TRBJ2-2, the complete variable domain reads KAGVTQTPRYLIKTRGQQVTLSCSPISGHRSVSWYQQTPGQGLQFLFEYFSETQRNKGNFPGRFSGRQFSNSRSEMNVSTLELGDSALYLCASRSDRGASGELFFGEGSRLTVL.

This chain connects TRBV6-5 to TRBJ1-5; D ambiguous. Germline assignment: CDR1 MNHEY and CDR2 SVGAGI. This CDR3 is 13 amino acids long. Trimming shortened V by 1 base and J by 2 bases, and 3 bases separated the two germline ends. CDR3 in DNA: TGTGCCAGCAGTTACTTAGGCAATCAGCCCCAGCATTTT. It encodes CASSYLGNQPQHF.

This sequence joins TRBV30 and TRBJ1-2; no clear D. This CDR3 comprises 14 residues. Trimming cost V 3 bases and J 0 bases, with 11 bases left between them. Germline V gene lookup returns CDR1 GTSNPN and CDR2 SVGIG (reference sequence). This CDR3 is CAWRLGSANYGYTF. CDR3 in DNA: TGTGCCTGGAGGTTAGGGTCTGCTAACTATGGCTACACCTTC.

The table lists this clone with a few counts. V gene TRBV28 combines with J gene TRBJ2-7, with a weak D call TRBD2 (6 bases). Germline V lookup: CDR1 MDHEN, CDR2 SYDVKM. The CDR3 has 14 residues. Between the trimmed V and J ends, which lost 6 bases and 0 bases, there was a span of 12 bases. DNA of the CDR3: TGTGCCAGCAGACTCCCTAGCGACTCCTACGAGCAGTACTTC. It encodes CASRLPSDSYEQYF.

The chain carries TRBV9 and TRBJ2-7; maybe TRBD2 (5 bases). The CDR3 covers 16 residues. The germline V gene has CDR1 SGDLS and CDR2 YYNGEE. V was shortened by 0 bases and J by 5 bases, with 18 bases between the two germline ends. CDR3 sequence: CASSVEVAPRPHEQYF. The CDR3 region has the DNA TGTGCCAGCAGCGTAGAGGTAGCGCCAAGACCCCACGAGCAGTACTTC.

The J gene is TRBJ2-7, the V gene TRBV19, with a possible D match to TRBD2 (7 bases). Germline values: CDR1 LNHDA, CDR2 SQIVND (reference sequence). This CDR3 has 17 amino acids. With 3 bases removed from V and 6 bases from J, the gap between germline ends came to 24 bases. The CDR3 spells CASSMGGQGPGRGEQYF. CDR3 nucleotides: TGTGCCAGTAGTATGGGGGGGCAGGGCCCGGGAAGGGGCGAGCAGTACTTC.

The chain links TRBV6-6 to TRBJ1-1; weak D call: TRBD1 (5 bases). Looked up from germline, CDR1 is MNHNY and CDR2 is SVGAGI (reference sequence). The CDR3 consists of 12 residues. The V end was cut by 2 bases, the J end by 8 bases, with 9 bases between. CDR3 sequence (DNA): TGTGCCAGCAGTTACGCGGGGCAGGAAGCTTTCTTT. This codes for CASSYAGQEAFF.

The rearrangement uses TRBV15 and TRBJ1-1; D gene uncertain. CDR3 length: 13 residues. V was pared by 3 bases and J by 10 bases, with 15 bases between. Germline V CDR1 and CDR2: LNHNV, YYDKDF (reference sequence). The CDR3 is CATSRREDFGAFF. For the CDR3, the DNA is TGTGCCACCAGCAGGCGGGAGGACTTTGGAGCTTTCTTT.

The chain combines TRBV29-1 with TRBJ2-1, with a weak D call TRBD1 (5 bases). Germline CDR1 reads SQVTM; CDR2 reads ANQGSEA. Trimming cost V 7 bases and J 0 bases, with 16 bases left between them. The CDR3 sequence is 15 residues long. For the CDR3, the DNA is TGCAGCGCCAAAACAGGCTACAGCTCCTACAATGAGCAGTTCTTC. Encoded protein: CSAKTGYSSYNEQFF.

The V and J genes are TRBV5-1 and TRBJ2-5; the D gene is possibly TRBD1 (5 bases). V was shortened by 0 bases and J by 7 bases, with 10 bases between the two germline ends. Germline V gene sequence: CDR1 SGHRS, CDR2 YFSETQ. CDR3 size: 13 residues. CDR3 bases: TGCGCCAGCAGCTTGGGGGGCGTGGGGACCCAGTACTTC. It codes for CASSLGGVGTQYF.

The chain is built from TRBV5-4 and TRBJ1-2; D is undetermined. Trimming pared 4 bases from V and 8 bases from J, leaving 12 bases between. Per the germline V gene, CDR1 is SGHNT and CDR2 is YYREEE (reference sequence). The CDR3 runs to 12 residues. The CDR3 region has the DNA TGTGCCAGCAGCCCCGCCACGATGGGCTACACCTTC. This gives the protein CASSPATMGYTF.

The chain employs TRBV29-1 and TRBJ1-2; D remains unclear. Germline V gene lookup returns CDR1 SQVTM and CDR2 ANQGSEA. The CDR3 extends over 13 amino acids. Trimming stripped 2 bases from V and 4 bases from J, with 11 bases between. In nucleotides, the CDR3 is TGCAGCGTTGAAACGGCGGGATTCTATGGCTACACCTTC. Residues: CSVETAGFYGYTF. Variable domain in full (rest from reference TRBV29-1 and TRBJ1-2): SAVISQKPSRDICQRGTSLTIQCQVDSQVTMMFWYRQQPGQSLTLIATANQGSEATYESGFVIDKFPISRPNLTFSTLTVSNMSPEDSSIYLCSVETAGFYGYTFGSGTRLTVV.

The DNA of the CDR3 is TGCAGCGTTGAAACGGCCCGGGGAGGGGCAACTAATGAAAAACTGTTTTTT. It yields the protein CSVETARGGATNEKLFF. The rearrangement uses TRBV29-1 and TRBJ1-4; weak D call: TRBD1 (5 bases). This CDR3 has 17 amino acids. Per the germline V gene, CDR1 is SQVTM and CDR2 is ANQGSEA. Trimming removed 2 bases at V and 0 bases at J, with 16 bases between.

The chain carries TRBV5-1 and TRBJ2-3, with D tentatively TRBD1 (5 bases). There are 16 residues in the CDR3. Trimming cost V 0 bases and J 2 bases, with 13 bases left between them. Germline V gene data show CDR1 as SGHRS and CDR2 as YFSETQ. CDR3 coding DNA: TGCGCCAGCAGCTTGGGTTTGGACATTACCACAGATACGCAGTATTTT. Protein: CASSLGLDITTDTQYF.

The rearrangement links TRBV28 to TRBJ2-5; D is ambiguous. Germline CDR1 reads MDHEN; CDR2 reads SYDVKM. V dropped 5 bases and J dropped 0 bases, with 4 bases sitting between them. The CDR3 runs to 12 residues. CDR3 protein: CASSTYQETQYF. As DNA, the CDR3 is TGTGCCAGCAGTACGTACCAAGAGACCCAGTACTTC.

CDR3 DNA sequence: TGTGCCAGCAGTGGTGAAGCGGGGGCCTACGAGCAGTACTTC. As protein: CASSGEAGAYEQYF. The genes are TRBV2 and TRBJ2-5, with 8 bases identical to TRBD2. Judging by the DNA end, TRBJ2-7 fits better; the J call may be wrong. In germline, CDR1 is SNHLY, CDR2 FYNNEI. CDR3 length: 14 amino acids.

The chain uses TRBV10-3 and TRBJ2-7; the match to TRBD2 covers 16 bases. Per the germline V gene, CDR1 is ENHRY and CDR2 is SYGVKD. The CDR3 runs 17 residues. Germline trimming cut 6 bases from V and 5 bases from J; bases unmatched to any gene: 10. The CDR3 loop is CAIRGLAGGPNGDEQYF. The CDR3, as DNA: TGTGCCATCAGGGGACTAGCGGGAGGGCCGAACGGGGACGAGCAGTACTTC.

The CDR3 reads CASSYGGFSNTEAFF. The CDR3 coding sequence is TGTGCCAGCAGTTACGGGGGGTTTTCGAACACTGAAGCTTTCTTT. This rearrangement joins TRBV6-6 to TRBJ1-1; possible D gene TRBD1, 5 bases. Germline V lookup: CDR1 MNHNY, CDR2 SVGAGI (reference sequence). CDR3 length: 15 amino acids. Trimming cost V 2 bases and J 1 base, with 11 bases left between them.

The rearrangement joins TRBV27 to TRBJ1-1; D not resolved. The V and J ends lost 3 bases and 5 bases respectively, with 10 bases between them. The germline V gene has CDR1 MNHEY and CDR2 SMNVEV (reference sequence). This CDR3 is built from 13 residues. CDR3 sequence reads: CASSLVRKTEAFF. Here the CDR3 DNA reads TGTGCCAGCAGTTTGGTCCGTAAGACTGAAGCTTTCTTT.

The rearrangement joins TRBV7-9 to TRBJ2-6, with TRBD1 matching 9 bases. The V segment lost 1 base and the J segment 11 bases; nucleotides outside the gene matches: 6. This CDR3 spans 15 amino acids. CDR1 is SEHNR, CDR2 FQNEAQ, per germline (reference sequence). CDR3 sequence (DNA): TGTGCCAGCAGCTTAGGGGGGACAGGGCTTCACGTCCTGACTTTC. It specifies CASSLGGTGLHVLTF.

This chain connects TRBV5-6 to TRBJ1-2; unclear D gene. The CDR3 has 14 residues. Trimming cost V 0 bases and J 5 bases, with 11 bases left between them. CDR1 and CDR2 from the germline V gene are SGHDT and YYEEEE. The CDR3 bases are TGTGCCAGCAGCTTGGTTTCCAGGTTTTATGGCTACACCTTC. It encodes CASSLVSRFYGYTF. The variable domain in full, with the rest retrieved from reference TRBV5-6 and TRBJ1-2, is DAGVTQSPTHLIKTRGQQVTLRCSPKSGHDTVSWYQQALGQGPQFIFQYYEEEERQRGNFPDRFSGHQFPNYSSELNVNALLLGDSALYLCASSLVSRFYGYTFGSGTRLTVV.

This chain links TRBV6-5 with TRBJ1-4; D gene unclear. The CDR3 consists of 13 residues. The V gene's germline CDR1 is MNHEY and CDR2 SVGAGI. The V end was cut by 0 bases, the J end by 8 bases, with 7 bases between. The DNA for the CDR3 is TGTGCCAGCAGTTACTCGATCGGGGAAAAACTGTTTTTT. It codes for CASSYSIGEKLFF.

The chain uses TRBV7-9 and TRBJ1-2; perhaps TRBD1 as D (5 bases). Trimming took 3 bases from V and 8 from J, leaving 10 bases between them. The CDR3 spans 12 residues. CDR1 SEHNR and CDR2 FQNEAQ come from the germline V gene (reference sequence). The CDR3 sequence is CASSLGYRGYTF. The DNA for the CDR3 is TGTGCCAGCAGCTTGGGGTACAGGGGCTACACCTTC.

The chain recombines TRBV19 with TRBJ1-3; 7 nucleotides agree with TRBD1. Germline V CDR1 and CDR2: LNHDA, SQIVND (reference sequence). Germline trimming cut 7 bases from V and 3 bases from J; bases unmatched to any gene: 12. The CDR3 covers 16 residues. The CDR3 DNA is TGTGCCAGTAATAAATACGTGGGACAGAATGGAAACACCATATATTTT. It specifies CASNKYVGQNGNTIYF.

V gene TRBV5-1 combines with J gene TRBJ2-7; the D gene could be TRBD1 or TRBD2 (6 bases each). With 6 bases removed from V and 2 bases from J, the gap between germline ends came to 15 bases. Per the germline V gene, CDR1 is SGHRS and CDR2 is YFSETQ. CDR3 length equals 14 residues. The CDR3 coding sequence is TGCGCCAGCACGCGAGGGGGGAAGACCTACGAGCAGTACTTC. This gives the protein CASTRGGKTYEQYF.